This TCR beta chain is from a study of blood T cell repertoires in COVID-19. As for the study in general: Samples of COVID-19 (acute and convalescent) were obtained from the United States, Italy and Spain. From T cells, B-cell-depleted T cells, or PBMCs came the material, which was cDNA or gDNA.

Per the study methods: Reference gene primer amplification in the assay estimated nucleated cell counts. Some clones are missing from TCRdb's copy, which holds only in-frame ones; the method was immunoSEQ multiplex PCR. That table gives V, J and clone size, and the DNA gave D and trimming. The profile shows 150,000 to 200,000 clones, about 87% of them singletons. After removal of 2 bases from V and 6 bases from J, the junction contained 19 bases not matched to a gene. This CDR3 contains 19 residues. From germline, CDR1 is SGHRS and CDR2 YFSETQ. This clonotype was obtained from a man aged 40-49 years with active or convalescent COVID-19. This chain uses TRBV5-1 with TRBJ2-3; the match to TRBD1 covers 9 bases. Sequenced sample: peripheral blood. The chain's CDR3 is CASSFEPGGTGSGSDTQYF. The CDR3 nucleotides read TGCGCCAGCAGCTTCGAGCCAGGGGGGACAGGGAGCGGTTCGGATACGCAGTATTTT.